This T cell receptor beta chain comes out of a study of identical twins. A word on this clonotype: Its antigen remains unidentified.

Study outcomes and limitations: The conclusions drew on cross-sectional statistical analysis instead of tracking the same donors. Insertions ran lower in abundant cord blood beta clonotypes, though not in memory repertoires.

TCRdb reanalysed the 5' RACE reads using MiXCR and keeps one entry per CDR3 protein. The sample yields approximately 700,000 distinct CDR3 sequences, approximately 18% seen once. The germline CDR1 and CDR2 sequences are SGHAT and FQNNGV. V was pared by 5 bases and J by 9 bases, with 4 bases of the junction left unmatched. The CDR3 sequence is 14 residues long. These data were also reused for a study on T cells expressing NK-cell markers. According to that study: TCR beta repertoires came from sorted CD3+CD56+NKG2C+, CD3+CD56+NKG2C- and CD3+CD56-NKG2C+ T cells. Most of the eight sequenced donors were HCMV-seropositive; one was seronegative.

J is TRBJ2-1 and V is TRBV11-2, with 13 bases lining up with TRBD2. The sequence was obtained from a young woman in good health. Sample: PBMCs. CDR3: CASSTGLAGPEQFF. CDR3 in DNA: TGTGCCAGCAGCACGGGACTAGCGGGACCTGAGCAGTTCTTC.